Listed below are T cell receptor beta chains from one sample, sequenced in a study of CD8 T cells in ankylosing spondylitis. TCRdb reprocessed the 5' RACE reads via MiXCR and lists one record per CDR3 protein. The sample includes roughly 150,000 distinct CDR3 sequences, 30% to 40% of them seen just once. Specimen: synovial fluid, either unsorted or a sorted T cell fraction (not recorded which). These TCRs come from a male donor with ankylosing spondylitis. Both conserved end residues are part of each CDR3. Each record gives: V gene, J gene, clone size, D gene, CDR3 DNA, CDR3 protein. A D gene is named only where the DNA matches it firmly. Expanded clones get a size class; other rows say once, few or many, or leave the size out.

V gene: TRBV5-1; J gene: TRBJ2-7; clone size: medium-sized; D gene: .; CDR3 DNA: TGCGCCAGCAGCTTGGCCGACGACGCTACCTACGAGCAGTACTTC; CDR3 protein: CASSLADDATYEQYF
V gene: TRBV12-3/TRBV12-4; J gene: TRBJ1-5; clone size: .; D gene: .; CDR3 DNA: TGTGCCAGCAGCAGCGGACAGTTTAGCAATCAGCCCCAGCATTTT; CDR3 protein: CASSSGQFSNQPQHF
V gene: TRBV6-1; J gene: TRBJ2-5; clone size: .; D gene: .; CDR3 DNA: TGTGCCAGCTCACCTCTCGGGACCCAGTACTTC; CDR3 protein: CASSPLGTQYF
V gene: TRBV2; J gene: TRBJ2-7; clone size: .; D gene: .; CDR3 DNA: TGTGCCAGCAGTGTGACCCTAACCTACGAGCAGTACTTC; CDR3 protein: CASSVTLTYEQYF
V gene: TRBV27; J gene: TRBJ2-7; clone size: .; D gene: TRBD1; CDR3 DNA: TGTGCCAGCAGTGACAGGGGACGCGAGCAGTACTTC; CDR3 protein: CASSDRGREQYF
V gene: TRBV28; J gene: TRBJ1-4; clone size: .; D gene: .; CDR3 DNA: TGTGCCAGCAGTTTCGGGGGGGGCGCCCGTAATGAAAAACTGTTTTTT; CDR3 protein: CASSFGGGARNEKLFF
V gene: TRBV10-3; J gene: TRBJ2-3; clone size: few; D gene: .; CDR3 DNA: TGTGCCATCAGCTTAGTAGCGGAGACAGATACGCAGTATTTT; CDR3 protein: CAISLVAETDTQYF
V gene: TRBV13; J gene: TRBJ1-5; clone size: .; D gene: .; CDR3 DNA: TGTGCCAGCAGCTCAGGGACTCAGCCCCAGCATTTT; CDR3 protein: CASSSGTQPQHF
V gene: TRBV11-2; J gene: TRBJ1-2; clone size: few; D gene: .; CDR3 DNA: TGTGCCAGCAGCTCCCTATCCGACTATGGCTACACCTTC; CDR3 protein: CASSSLSDYGYTF
V gene: TRBV11-1; J gene: TRBJ2-5; clone size: many; D gene: TRBD2; CDR3 DNA: TGTGCCAGCAGCCTCCGGACTAGCGGCCTAGCGGCTCAAGAGACCCAGTACTTC; CDR3 protein: CASSLRTSGLAAQETQYF
V gene: TRBV6-5; J gene: TRBJ1-4; clone size: few; D gene: .; CDR3 DNA: TGTGCCAGCAGTTACCGGGAGGGTAATGAAAAACTGTTTTTT; CDR3 protein: CASSYREGNEKLFF
V gene: TRBV11-2; J gene: TRBJ2-5; clone size: few; D gene: .; CDR3 DNA: TGTGCCAGCAGGCCGTTCTCGGTCCAAGAGACCCAGTACTTC; CDR3 protein: CASRPFSVQETQYF
V gene: TRBV20-1; J gene: TRBJ2-5; clone size: few; D gene: .; CDR3 DNA: TGCAGTGCCAGACGTTTCAGTGTGGCGTCGGAGACCCAGTACTTC; CDR3 protein: CSARRFSVASETQYF
V gene: TRBV20-1; J gene: TRBJ2-3; clone size: .; D gene: .; CDR3 DNA: TGCAGTACTACTACCCCTTTTAGCCAGACAGATACGCAGTATTTT; CDR3 protein: CSTTTPFSQTDTQYF
V gene: TRBV5-1; J gene: TRBJ1-1; clone size: many; D gene: .; CDR3 DNA: TGCGCCAGCAGGGCGGACGAACACACCTCGGCTTTCTTT; CDR3 protein: CASRADEHTSAFF
V gene: TRBV5-1; J gene: TRBJ2-7; clone size: .; D gene: .; CDR3 DNA: TGCGCCAGCAGCCTCCGGACAGCAAACTACGAGCAGTACTTC; CDR3 protein: CASSLRTANYEQYF
V gene: TRBV7-2; J gene: TRBJ2-7; clone size: many; D gene: TRBD2; CDR3 DNA: TGTGCCAGCAGCCCGGGACTAGCGGTTACCTACGAGCAGTACTTC; CDR3 protein: CASSPGLAVTYEQYF
V gene: TRBV5-1; J gene: TRBJ1-5; clone size: few; D gene: .; CDR3 DNA: TGCGCCAGCAGCCTGGAGGGGTCAGGGCATCAGCCCCAGCATTTT; CDR3 protein: CASSLEGSGHQPQHF
V gene: TRBV19; J gene: TRBJ2-3; clone size: .; D gene: TRBD1; CDR3 DNA: TGTGCCAGCCATCCTGGACAGGGGCGTACAGATACGCAGTATTTT; CDR3 protein: CASHPGQGRTDTQYF
V gene: TRBV20-1; J gene: TRBJ1-1; clone size: .; D gene: .; CDR3 DNA: TGCAGTGCTAGAGGATTTCCCCGGGACTTTGAAGCTTTCTTT; CDR3 protein: CSARGFPRDFEAFF
V gene: TRBV2; J gene: TRBJ1-2; clone size: .; D gene: TRBD1; CDR3 DNA: TGTGCCAGCAGTCCACGACAGGGGGCCAACTATGGCTACACCTTC; CDR3 protein: CASSPRQGANYGYTF
V gene: TRBV7-3; J gene: TRBJ1-1; clone size: .; D gene: TRBD1; CDR3 DNA: TGTGCCAGCAGCAGGGGGCCGGGCACTGAAGCTTTCTTT; CDR3 protein: CASSRGPGTEAFF
V gene: TRBV18; J gene: TRBJ2-2; clone size: many; D gene: .; CDR3 DNA: TGTGCCAGCTCACCACCGGGTGGCACCGGGGAGCTGTTTTTT; CDR3 protein: CASSPPGGTGELFF
V gene: TRBV12-3/TRBV12-4; J gene: TRBJ2-1; clone size: few; D gene: .; CDR3 DNA: TGTGCCAGCACCCCTGGGCCCTACAATGAGCAGTTCTTC; CDR3 protein: CASTPGPYNEQFF